Below, 16 T cell receptor beta chains from the same sample are listed, as sequenced in a study of metastatic and nonmetastatic thyroid tumors. TCRdb used MiXCR to call clones anew from the PCR reads. The data hold under 35,000 clones, with 35% observed a single time. Thyroid surgery was preceded by no treatment in any patient. Sample: tumor tissue. The receptors derive from a female donor with papillary thyroid cancer or a benign thyroid nodule (not recorded which). Some clones in this sample may be carry-over from other donors' samples.

The chain uses TRBV20-1 and TRBJ1-6; D remains unclear. Germline CDR1 reads DFQATT; CDR2 reads SNEGSKA (reference sequence). V was cut by 3 bases and J by 8 bases, with 14 bases left in between. The CDR3 has 14 residues. CDR3 residues: CSASVGPTDSPLHF. The CDR3 nucleotides are TGCAGTGCTAGCGTCGGCCCCACGGATTCACCCCTCCACTTT.

This clone was seen a few times. CDR3 bases: TGTGCCAGTATCCCTCGGGGGGGCAGGGGGACCGGGGAGCTGTTTTTT. Its protein product is CASIPRGGRGTGELFF. This sequence joins TRBV19 and TRBJ2-2; D may be TRBD2 (8 bases). This CDR3 is built from 16 residues. V gave up 7 bases and J gave up 5 bases, with 20 bases separating them. CDR1 is LNHDA, CDR2 SQIVND, per germline (reference sequence).

Details on this clone: An end of the junction differs from the germline gene, which may be a read error. The rearrangement links TRBV10-3 to TRBJ2-2; TRBD2 matches at 11 bases. The CDR3 sequence is 15 residues long. CDR1 ENHRY and CDR2 SYGVKD come from the germline V gene. CDR3 in amino acids: CAISVAGGDTWELFF. In DNA, the CDR3 is TGTGCCATCAGTGTAGCGGGAGGGGACACCTGGGAGCTGTTTTTT.

This clone has a handful of counts. The rearrangement links TRBV2 to TRBJ2-7; 9 bases match TRBD2. CDR3 length: 15 residues. With V trimmed by 5 bases and J by 1 base, 6 bases remained unmatched. CDR1 SNHLY and CDR2 FYNNEI come from the germline V gene. CDR3 DNA: TGTGCCAGCAGTAGTGCGGGGGGGCGGTCCTACGAGCAGTACTTC. This encodes CASSSAGGRSYEQYF.

This clone has a handful of counts. V and J are TRBV29-1 and TRBJ2-2; no reliable D call. Germline loops: CDR1 SQVTM, CDR2 ANQGSEA. The CDR3 contains 12 residues. V lost 5 bases and J lost 0, with 4 bases in between. The CDR3 here is CSVFSNTGELFF. In nucleotides, the CDR3 is TGCAGCGTTTTCTCGAACACCGGGGAGCTGTTTTTT.

This clone has a handful of counts. The V call is TRBV19, the J call TRBJ2-1; D not resolved. This CDR3 is 14 amino acids long. V lost 1 base and J 8 bases, leaving 12 bases between the germline ends. Germline V gene sequence: CDR1 LNHDA, CDR2 SQIVND (reference sequence). The CDR3, as DNA: TGTGCCAGTAGTATAGGACGAGGCAGCTATGAGCAGTTCTTC. This codes for CASSIGRGSYEQFF.

About this clone: With a much larger clone just one base away, this may be a read error. This likely comes from a read error, as the CDR3 has no conserved phenylalanine or tryptophan at its end. This sample also contains other DNA sequences that code for the same CDR3. The chain links TRBV5-5 to TRBJ2-1; D may be TRBD2 (5 bases). The CDR3 is 14 residues long. The V gene's germline CDR1 is SGHKS and CDR2 YYEKEE (reference sequence). V was shortened by 1 base and J by 6 bases, with 11 bases between the two germline ends. The chain's CDR3 is CASSLTSARNEQFS. The CDR3 DNA sequence: TGTGCCAGCAGCTTGACTAGTGCGCGCAATGAGCAGTTCTCC.

This clone was seen a few times. V gene TRBV6-6 combines with J gene TRBJ1-6, with 7 nucleotides matching TRBD1. Germline V gives CDR1 MNHNY, CDR2 SVGAGI (reference sequence). The CDR3 runs to 15 residues. The V gene end was trimmed by 0 bases and the J gene end by 8 bases; junction bases not matched to a gene: 4. The DNA for the CDR3 is TGTGCCAGCAGTTACTCGAGGCAGGGGGATTCACCCCTCCACTTT. Encoded protein: CASSYSRQGDSPLHF.

The V call is TRBV5-1, the J call TRBJ2-5; 7 bases match TRBD1. Germline assignment: CDR1 SGHRS and CDR2 YFSETQ. Unmatched junction bases numbered 8, after V lost 4 bases and J lost 5 bases. CDR3 size: 14 residues. CDR3 in amino acids: CASSTGTALETQYF. The CDR3 coding sequence is TGCGCCAGCAGCACCGGGACAGCTCTGGAGACCCAGTACTTC.

The V and J genes are TRBV20-1 and TRBJ2-2, with 7 positions matching TRBD2. CDR1 DFQATT and CDR2 SNEGSKA come from the germline V gene (reference sequence). The CDR3 consists of 13 residues. The V gene end was trimmed by 4 bases and the J gene end by 7 bases; junction bases not matched to a gene: 6. The CDR3 region has the DNA TGCAGTGCTACGTGGGGGGGAGGCGGGGAGCTGTTTTTT. Protein: CSATWGGGGELFF.

This clone was seen once. The gene calls are TRBV4-1 and TRBJ2-3; 7 nucleotides line up with TRBD1. V shed 2 bases and J 5 bases; nucleotides not matched to a gene: 7. This CDR3 contains 15 residues. CDR1 and CDR2 (germline): MGHRA, YSYEKL. As DNA, the CDR3 is TGCGCCAGCAGCCAACAGGGGGTGCAGCAAGATACGCAGTATTTT. Protein: CASSQQGVQQDTQYF.

This clone turned up a few times. The CDR3 sequence is CASEDRGNTEAFF. The CDR3 nucleotides read TGTGCCAGTGAAGACAGGGGTAACACTGAAGCTTTCTTT. V gene TRBV19 combines with J gene TRBJ1-1, with 8 positions matching TRBD1. The J segment lost 2 bases and the V segment lost 8 bases, leaving 4 bases of the junction unmatched. The CDR3 runs to 13 residues. Germline V gene lookup returns CDR1 LNHDA and CDR2 SQIVND (reference sequence).

The rearrangement links TRBV20-1 to TRBJ2-7; 10 bases map to TRBD2. In germline, CDR1 is DFQATT, CDR2 SNEGSKA (reference sequence). There are 15 residues in the CDR3. V was clipped by 2 bases and J by 4 bases; unmatched bases: 8. The CDR3 DNA reads as TGCAGTGCTAGATCGGCTAGCGGGAGTGGGTACGAGCAGTACTTC. Translated, it gives CSARSASGSGYEQYF.

The chain has TRBV28 and TRBJ1-2; D is uncertain. The germline gives CDR1 MDHEN, CDR2 SYDVKM. The CDR3 is 14 amino acids. Trimming removed 2 bases from V and 2 bases from J, with 9 bases in between. The CDR3 coding sequence is TGTGCCAGCAGTTTACCCGGCTTCAACTATGGCTACACCTTC. Its translation is CASSLPGFNYGYTF.

The chain employs TRBV28 and TRBJ2-7, with D possibly TRBD1 on 5 matching bases. Trimming cost V 5 bases and J 4 bases, with 9 bases left between them. This CDR3 region has 12 residues. Germline values: CDR1 MDHEN, CDR2 SYDVKM. CDR3 sequence: CASSVQVYEQYF. The CDR3 region has the DNA TGTGCCAGCAGTGTACAGGTTTACGAGCAGTACTTC. Full variable domain (missing parts from reference TRBV28 and TRBJ2-7): DVKVTQSSRYLVKRTGEKVFLECVQDMDHENMFWYRQDPGLGLRLIYFSYDVKMKEKGDIPEGYSVSREKKERFSLILESASTNQTSMYLCASSVQVYEQYFGPGTRLTVT.

The V call is TRBV14, the J call TRBJ2-3; D uncertain. Germline CDR1 reads SGHDN; CDR2 reads FVKESK. This CDR3 is 13 amino acids long. Trimming left V 4 bases short and J 1 base short, with 6 bases between. The CDR3, as DNA: TGTGCCAGCAGCCTCCTCCGCACAGATACGCAGTATTTT. Residues: CASSLLRTDTQYF.